This T cell receptor beta chain derives from a study of blood T cell repertoires in COVID-19. Study as a whole: Some COVID-19 samples were acute and others convalescent; all came from the United States, Italy and Spain.

Data came from immunoSEQ multiplex PCR; TCRdb stores just in-frame clones and leaves some out. The sample lists about 280,000 clones; 89% were seen once. Individuals drawn from 20 to 30 US areas were roughly 18 to 95 years old. Cohort 3 recovered donors had two negative PCRs, clearance, or symptom resolution. The TCR originated in a woman in her fifties or sixties who had recovered from COVID-19. The specimen sequenced was PBMCs or T cells enriched from blood (not recorded which).

CDR3 in amino acids: CSARGEGGYTF. CDR3 nucleotide sequence: TGCAGTGCTAGAGGCGAGGGTGGCTACACCTTC. The genes are TRBV20-1 and TRBJ1-2; D is unresolved. Looked up from germline, CDR1 is DFQATT and CDR2 is SNEGSKA (reference sequence). This CDR3 is 11 amino acids long. Trimming shortened V by 1 base and J by 7 bases, and 7 bases separated the two germline ends.